Shown below are 4 T cell receptor beta chains from a single sample sequenced in a study of blood T cell repertoires in COVID-19. TCRdb's copy holds only in-frame clones and misses some; the assay was immunoSEQ multiplex PCR. The sample lists about 250,000 clones; around 83% were seen once. Source material: peripheral blood. Receptors were obtained from a man aged 40-49 years with active or convalescent COVID-19.

This chain connects TRBV7-8 to TRBJ2-2; no clear D gene. Germline CDR1 reads SGHVS; CDR2 reads FQNEAQ. This CDR3 is built from 14 residues. V dropped 5 bases and J dropped 5 bases, with 12 bases sitting between them. CDR3 sequence (DNA): TGTGCCAGCAGCCCTATAAGAGAAACCGGGGAGCTGTTTTTT. Its translation: CASSPIRETGELFF.

This rearrangement joins TRBV7-2 to TRBJ1-4; TRBD1 matches 7 bases. Losses at the gene ends were 4 bases for V and 0 bases for J; bases not matched to a gene: 5. The V gene's germline CDR1 is SGHTA and CDR2 FQGNSA. The CDR3 runs to 16 residues. The CDR3 loop is CASSSGGFTTNEKLFF. The CDR3, as DNA: TGTGCCAGCAGCTCAGGGGGATTCACAACTAATGAAAAACTGTTTTTT.

The CDR3, as DNA: TGTGCCAGCAGCCCTATGGGGACAGGGGCCTACAATGAGCAGTTCTTC. It translates to CASSPMGTGAYNEQFF. J is TRBJ2-1 and V is TRBV7-2, with TRBD1 matching 10 bases. The germline V gene has CDR1 SGHTA and CDR2 FQGNSA. The CDR3 covers 16 residues. V lost 5 bases, J lost 2 bases, and 6 bases stayed unmatched.

The V and J genes are TRBV12-3 or TRBV12-4 and TRBJ1-1; TRBD1 might be the D (5 bases). The CDR3 has 12 residues. V lost 6 bases to trimming and J lost 5 bases, with 10 bases between them. CDR3 residues: CASRGGATEAFF. CDR3 DNA: TGTGCCAGCAGGGGTGGGGCGACTGAAGCTTTCTTT.